The subject of this entry is one T cell receptor beta chain. Its matching antigen is unknown. Trimming removed 2 bases from V and 5 bases from J; junction bases left unmatched: 9. Germline values: CDR1 MNHEY, CDR2 SVGAGI. The CDR3 is 16 residues long. The data originate from a study of OX40 agonist ivuxolimab in advanced cancers. As for the study in general: With ivuxolimab, an agonistic anti-OX40 (CD134) antibody, patients were treated.

Method: immunoSEQ multiplex PCR; TCRdb's copy keeps in-frame clones and lacks some. The profile shows about 64,000 clones, 80% to 85% of them singletons. Study-level results: Averaged across samples, CD8+ T cells carried more expanded clones than CD4+ did.

Sequenced here: CD4+ or CD8+ T cells sorted from blood, sampled in a trial of the OX40 agonist ivuxolimab. V gene TRBV6-5 combines with J gene TRBJ1-3; 7 bases align to TRBD1. The origin of this receptor is an adult with an advanced solid tumor such as melanoma, head and neck, liver or kidney cancer. CDR3 nucleotide sequence: TGTGCCAGCAGTTACCGACGACAGGGCACAAGAAACACCATATATTTT. Translation gives CASSYRRQGTRNTIYF.